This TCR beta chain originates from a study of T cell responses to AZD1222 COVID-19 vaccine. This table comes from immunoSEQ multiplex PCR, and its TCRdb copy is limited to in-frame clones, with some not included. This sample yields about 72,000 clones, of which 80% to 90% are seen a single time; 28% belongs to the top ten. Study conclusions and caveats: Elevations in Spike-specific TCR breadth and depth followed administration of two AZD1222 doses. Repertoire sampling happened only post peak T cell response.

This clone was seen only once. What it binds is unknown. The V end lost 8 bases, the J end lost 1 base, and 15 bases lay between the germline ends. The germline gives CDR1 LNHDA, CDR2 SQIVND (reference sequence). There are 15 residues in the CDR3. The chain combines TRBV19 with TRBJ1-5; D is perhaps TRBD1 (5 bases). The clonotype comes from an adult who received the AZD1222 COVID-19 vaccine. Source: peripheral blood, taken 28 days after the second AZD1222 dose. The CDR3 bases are TGTGCCAGTCGGGGGGGTGATACGAGCAATCAGCCCCAGCATTTT. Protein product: CASRGGDTSNQPQHF.